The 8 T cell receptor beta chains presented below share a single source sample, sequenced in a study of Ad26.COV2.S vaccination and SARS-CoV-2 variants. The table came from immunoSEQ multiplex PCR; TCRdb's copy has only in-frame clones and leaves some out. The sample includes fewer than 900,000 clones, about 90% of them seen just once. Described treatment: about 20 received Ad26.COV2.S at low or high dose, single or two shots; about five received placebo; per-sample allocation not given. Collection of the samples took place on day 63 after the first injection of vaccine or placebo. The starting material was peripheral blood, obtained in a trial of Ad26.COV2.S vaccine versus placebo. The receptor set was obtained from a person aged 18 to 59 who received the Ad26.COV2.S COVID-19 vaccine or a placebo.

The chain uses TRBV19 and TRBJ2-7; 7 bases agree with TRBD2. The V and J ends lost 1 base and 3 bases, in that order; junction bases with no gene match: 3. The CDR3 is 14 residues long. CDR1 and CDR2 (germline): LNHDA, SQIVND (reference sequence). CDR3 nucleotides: TGTGCCAGTAGTATAGCAGCGGGGTACTACGAGCAGTACTTC. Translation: CASSIAAGYYEQYF. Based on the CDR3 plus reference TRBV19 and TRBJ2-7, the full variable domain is DGGITQSPKYLFRKEGQNVTLSCEQNLNHDAMYWYRQDPGQGLRLIYYSQIVNDFQKGDIAEGYSVSREKKESFPLTVTSAQKNPTAFYLCASSIAAGYYEQYFGPGTRLTVT.

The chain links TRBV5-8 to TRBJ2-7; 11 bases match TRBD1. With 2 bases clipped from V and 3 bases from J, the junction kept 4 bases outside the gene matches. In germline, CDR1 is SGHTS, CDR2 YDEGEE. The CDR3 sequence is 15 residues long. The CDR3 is CASSFGTGGNYEQYF. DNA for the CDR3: TGTGCCAGCAGCTTCGGGACAGGGGGTAACTACGAGCAGTACTTC. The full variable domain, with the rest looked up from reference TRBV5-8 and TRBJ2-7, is EAGVTQSPTHLIKTRGQQATLRCSPISGHTSVYWYQQALGLGLQFLLWYDEGEERNRGNFPPRFSGRQFPNYSSELNVNALELEDSALYLCASSFGTGGNYEQYFGPGTRLTVT.

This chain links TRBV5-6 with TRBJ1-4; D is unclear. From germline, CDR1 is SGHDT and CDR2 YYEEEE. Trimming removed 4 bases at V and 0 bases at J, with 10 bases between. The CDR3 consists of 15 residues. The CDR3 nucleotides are TGTGCCAGCAGCCGTATACAAGCAACTAATGAAAAACTGTTTTTT. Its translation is CASSRIQATNEKLFF.

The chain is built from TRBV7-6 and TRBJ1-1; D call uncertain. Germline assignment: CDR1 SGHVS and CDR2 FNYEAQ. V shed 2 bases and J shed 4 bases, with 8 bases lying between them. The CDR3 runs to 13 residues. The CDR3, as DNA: TGTGCCAGCAGCTTATCTGGGCCCACTGAAGCTTTCTTT. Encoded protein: CASSLSGPTEAFF.

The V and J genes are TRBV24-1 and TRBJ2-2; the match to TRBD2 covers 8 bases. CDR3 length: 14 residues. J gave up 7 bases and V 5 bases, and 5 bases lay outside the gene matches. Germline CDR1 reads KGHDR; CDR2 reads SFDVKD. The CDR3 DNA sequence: TGTGCCACCAGTGTTACGGGAGGGGACGGGGAGCTGTTTTTT. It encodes CATSVTGGDGELFF.

The CDR3 DNA reads TGTGCCAGCTCTGCCGGAGCGAACTCTGGGGCCAACGTCCTGACTTTC. Its translation is CASSAGANSGANVLTF. The V and J genes are TRBV25-1 and TRBJ2-6, with no clear D. The CDR3 loop spans 16 amino acids. With 8 bases removed from V and 0 bases from J, the gap between germline ends came to 14 bases. CDR1 is MGHDK, CDR2 SYGVNS, per germline.

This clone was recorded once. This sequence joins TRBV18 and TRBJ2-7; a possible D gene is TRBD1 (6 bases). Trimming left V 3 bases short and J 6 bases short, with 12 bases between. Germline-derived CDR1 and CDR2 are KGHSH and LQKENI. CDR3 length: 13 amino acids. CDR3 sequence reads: CASSPKQGSEQYF. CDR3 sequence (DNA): TGTGCCAGCTCACCTAAACAGGGTAGCGAGCAGTACTTC. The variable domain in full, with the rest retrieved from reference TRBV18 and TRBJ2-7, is NAGVMQNPRHLVRRRGQEARLRCSPMKGHSHVYWYRQLPEEGLKFMVYLQKENIIDESGMPKERFSAEFPKEGPSILRIQQVVRGDSAAYFCASSPKQGSEQYFGPGTRLTVT.

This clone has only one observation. In DNA, the CDR3 is TGCAGTGCTAGTATTTCAGGGGATGGGGCAGATACGCAGTATTTT. As protein: CSASISGDGADTQYF. The chain employs TRBV20-1 and TRBJ2-3; TRBD1 is a possible D gene (6 bases). V was clipped by 3 bases and J by 4 bases, with 17 bases between them. CDR3 length: 15 amino acids. Germline V lookup: CDR1 DFQATT, CDR2 SNEGSKA (reference sequence).